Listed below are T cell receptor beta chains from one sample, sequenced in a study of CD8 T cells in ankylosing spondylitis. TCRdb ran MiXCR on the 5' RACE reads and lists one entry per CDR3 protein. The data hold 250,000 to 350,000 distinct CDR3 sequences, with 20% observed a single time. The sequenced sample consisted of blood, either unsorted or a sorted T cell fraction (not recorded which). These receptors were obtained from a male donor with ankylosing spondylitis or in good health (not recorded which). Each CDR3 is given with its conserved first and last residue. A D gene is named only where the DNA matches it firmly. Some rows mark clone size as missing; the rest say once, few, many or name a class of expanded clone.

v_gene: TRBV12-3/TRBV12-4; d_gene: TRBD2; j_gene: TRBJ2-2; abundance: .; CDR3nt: TGTGCCAGCAGTTTTTTAGGTCTAAGTGCGGGGGTGGCCGGGGAGCTGTTTTTT; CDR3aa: CASSFLGLSAGVAGELFF
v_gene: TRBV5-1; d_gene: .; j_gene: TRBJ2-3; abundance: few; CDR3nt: TGCGCCAGCAGCCGGGGCGGGGGCTTCAGGGATACGCAGTATTTT; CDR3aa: CASSRGGGFRDTQYF
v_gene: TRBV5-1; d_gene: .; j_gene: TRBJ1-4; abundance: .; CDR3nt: TGCGCCAGCAGCGCGGGACGGATTAATGAAAAACTGTTTTTT; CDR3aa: CASSAGRINEKLFF
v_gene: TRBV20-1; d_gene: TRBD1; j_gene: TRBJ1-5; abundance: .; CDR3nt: TGCGGTGCTGGCCAAGGACAGGGGAGGGGTCAGCCCCAGCATTTT; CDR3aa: CGAGQGQGRGQPQHF
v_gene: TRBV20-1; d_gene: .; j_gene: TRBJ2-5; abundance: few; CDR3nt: TGCAGTGCTAGAGTGCAGCCTCAAGAGACCCAGTACTTC; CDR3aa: CSARVQPQETQYF
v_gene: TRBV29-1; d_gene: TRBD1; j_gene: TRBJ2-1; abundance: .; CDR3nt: TGCAGCGTTGAAACAGGGGGCGAAGTCGACAATGAGCAGTTCTTC; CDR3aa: CSVETGGEVDNEQFF
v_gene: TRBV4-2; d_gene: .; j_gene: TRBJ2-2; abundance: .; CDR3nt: TGTGCCAGGGGCCGCCAGATCCCCGGGGAGCTGTTTTTT; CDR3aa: CARGRQIPGELFF
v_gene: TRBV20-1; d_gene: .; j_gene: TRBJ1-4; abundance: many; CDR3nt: TGCAGTGCTAGTCACAGGAAGGACCTTGCAACTAATGAAAAACTGTTTTTT; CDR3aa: CSASHRKDLATNEKLFF
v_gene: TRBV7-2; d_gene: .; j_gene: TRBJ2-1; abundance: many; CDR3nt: TGTGCCAGCAGCGACCGATATGAGCAGTTCTTC; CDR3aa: CASSDRYEQFF
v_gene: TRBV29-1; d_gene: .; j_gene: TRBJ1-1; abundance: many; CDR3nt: TGCAGCGTTGAAGTAGGGTCAGGGTTGAACACTGAAGCTTTCTTT; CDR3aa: CSVEVGSGLNTEAFF
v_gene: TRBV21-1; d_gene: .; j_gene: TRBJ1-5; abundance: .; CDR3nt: TGTGCCAGTCGACCTCCCGGACGCCCCAAGAGCAATCAGCCCCAGCATTTT; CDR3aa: CASRPPGRPKSNQPQHF
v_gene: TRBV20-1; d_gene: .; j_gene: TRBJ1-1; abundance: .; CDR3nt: TGCAGTGCTAGTGACAAGAACACTGAAGCTTTCTTT; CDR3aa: CSASDKNTEAFF
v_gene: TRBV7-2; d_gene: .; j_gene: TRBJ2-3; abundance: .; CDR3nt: TGTGCCAGCAGCTTACTCCAGGGCGGAGATACGCAGTATTTT; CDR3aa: CASSLLQGGDTQYF
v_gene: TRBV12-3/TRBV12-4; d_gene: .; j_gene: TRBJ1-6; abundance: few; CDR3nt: TGTGCCAGCAGTTTAACAAACCAGGGTTCACCCCTCCACTTT; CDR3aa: CASSLTNQGSPLHF
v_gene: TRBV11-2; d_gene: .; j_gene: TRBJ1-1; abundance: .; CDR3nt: TGTGCCAGCAGACCCCAGAACACTGAAGCTTTCTTT; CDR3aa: CASRPQNTEAFF
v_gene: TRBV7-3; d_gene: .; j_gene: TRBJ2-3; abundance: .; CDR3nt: TGTGCCAGCAGCCTTGGAGGGGGAGGGGGAGGAGATACGCAGTATTTT; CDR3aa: CASSLGGGGGGDTQYF
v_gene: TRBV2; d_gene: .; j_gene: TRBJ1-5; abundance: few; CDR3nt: TGTGCCAGCAAGGACTGGGGGGCGAGAGGTCAGCCCCAGCATTTT; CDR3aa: CASKDWGARGQPQHF
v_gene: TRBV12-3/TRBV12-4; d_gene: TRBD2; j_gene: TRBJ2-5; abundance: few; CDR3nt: TGTGCCAGCAGTTTAAGGCTAGCGGGGGGTTTCCAAGAGACCCAGTACTTC; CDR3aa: CASSLRLAGGFQETQYF
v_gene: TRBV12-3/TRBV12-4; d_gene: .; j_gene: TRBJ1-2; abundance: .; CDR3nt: TGTGCCAGCAGGGGGGAGATCTATGGCTACACCTTC; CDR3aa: CASRGEIYGYTF
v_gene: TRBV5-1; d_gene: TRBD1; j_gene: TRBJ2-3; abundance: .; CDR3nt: TGCGCCAGCAGCCGGGCCGGGACAGGTATAACAGATACGCAGTATTTT; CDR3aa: CASSRAGTGITDTQYF
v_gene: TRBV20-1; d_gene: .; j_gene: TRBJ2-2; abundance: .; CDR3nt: TGCAGTGCTAGAGATGTGGGGTTGGGGACCGGGGAGCTGTTTTTT; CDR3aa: CSARDVGLGTGELFF
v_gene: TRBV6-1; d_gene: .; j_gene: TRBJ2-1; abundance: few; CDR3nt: TGTGCCAGCAGCCGGGACGATAACTCCTACAATGAGCAGTTCTTC; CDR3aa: CASSRDDNSYNEQFF
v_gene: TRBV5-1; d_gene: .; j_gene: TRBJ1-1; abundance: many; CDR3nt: TGCGCCAGCGACCTGGGAGCCGGGGGGACTGAAGCTTTCTTT; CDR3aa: CASDLGAGGTEAFF
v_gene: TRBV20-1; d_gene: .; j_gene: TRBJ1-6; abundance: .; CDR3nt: TGCAGTGCTAGAGTGCTCGCAGGGGAGGAATCACCCCTCCACTTT; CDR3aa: CSARVLAGEESPLHF
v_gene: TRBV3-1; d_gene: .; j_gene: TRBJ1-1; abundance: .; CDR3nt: TGTGCCAGCAGCCCGGGACACATACAGGCTGAAGCTTTCTTT; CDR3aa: CASSPGHIQAEAFF
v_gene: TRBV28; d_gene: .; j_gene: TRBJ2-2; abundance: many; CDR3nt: TGTGCCAGCAGTTTACCCATACAGGGCACCGGGGAGCTGTTTTTT; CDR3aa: CASSLPIQGTGELFF
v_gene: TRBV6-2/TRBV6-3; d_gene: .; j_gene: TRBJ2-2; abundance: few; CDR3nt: TGTGCCAGCAGCCTACAGTGGTTGAACACCGGGGAGCTGTTTTTT; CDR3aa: CASSLQWLNTGELFF
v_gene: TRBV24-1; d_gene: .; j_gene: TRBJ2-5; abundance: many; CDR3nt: TGTGCCACCAGTGATTTGTTTCGGGCTCAGCAAGAGACCCAGTACTTC; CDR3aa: CATSDLFRAQQETQYF
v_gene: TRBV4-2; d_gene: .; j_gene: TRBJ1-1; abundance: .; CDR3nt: TGTGCCAGCAGCCAAGGGGCGGGAGGGGACACTGAAGCTTTCTTT; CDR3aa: CASSQGAGGDTEAFF
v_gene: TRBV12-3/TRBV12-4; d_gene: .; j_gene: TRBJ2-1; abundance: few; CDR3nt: TGTGCCAGCAGTTTAGTGGCCAACAATGAGCAGTTCTTC; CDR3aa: CASSLVANNEQFF
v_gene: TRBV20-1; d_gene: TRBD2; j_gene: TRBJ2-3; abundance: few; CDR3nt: TGCAGTGCTAACCGGGGACTAGCGGAGACGACAGATACGCAGTATTTT; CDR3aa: CSANRGLAETTDTQYF
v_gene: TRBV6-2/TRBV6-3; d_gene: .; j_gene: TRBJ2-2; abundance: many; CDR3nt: TGTGCCAGCAGCCATCCAGGGGACACCGGGGAGCTGTTTTTT; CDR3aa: CASSHPGDTGELFF
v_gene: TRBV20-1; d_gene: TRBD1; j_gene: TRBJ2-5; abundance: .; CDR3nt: TGCAGTGCTAGTCCCGGGACAGGGCGGGAGACCCAGTACTTC; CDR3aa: CSASPGTGRETQYF
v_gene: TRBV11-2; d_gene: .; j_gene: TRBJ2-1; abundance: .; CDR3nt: TGTGCCAGCAGCTTTCGACTAGTGGGCTCCTACAATGAGCAGTTCTTC; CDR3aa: CASSFRLVGSYNEQFF
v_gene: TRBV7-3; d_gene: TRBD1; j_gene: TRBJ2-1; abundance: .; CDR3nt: TGTGCCAGCAGCCAGACCACCGGGACAGGGATCAATGAGCAGTTCTTC; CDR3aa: CASSQTTGTGINEQFF
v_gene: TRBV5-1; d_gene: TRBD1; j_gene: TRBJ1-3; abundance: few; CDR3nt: TGCGCCAGCAGCTGGACAGGGGGCCCCTCTGGAAACACCATATATTTT; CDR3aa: CASSWTGGPSGNTIYF
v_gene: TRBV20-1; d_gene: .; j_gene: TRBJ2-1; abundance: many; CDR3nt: TGCAGTGCCCTGGGGACCAGCCTTGAGCAGTTCTTC; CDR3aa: CSALGTSLEQFF
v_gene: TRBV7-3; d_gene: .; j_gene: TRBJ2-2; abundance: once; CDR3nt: TGTGCCAGCAGCCCCCAAGGAGGGGGACCCGGGGAGCTGTTTTTT; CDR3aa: CASSPQGGGPGELFF
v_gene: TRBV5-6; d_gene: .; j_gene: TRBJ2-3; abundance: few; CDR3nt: TGTGCCAGCAGCTTGTCGCCCACAGGGAGGTTGACAGATACGCAGTATTTT; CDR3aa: CASSLSPTGRLTDTQYF
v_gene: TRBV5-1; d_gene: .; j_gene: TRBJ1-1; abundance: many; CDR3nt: TGCGCCAGCAGTCGAGAAGGGAGCACTGAAGCTTTCTTT; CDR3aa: CASSREGSTEAFF
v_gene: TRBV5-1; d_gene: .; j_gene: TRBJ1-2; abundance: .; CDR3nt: TGCGCCAGCAGCTTCTCAGCTAACTATGGCTACACCTTC; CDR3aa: CASSFSANYGYTF
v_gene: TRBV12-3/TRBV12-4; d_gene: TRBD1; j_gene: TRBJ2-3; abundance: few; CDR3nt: TGTGCCAGCAGTTTAGCCGGACAGGGGTCAGATACGCAGTATTTT; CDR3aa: CASSLAGQGSDTQYF
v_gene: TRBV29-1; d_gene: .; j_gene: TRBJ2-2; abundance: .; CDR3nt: TGCAGCGTTGAAAGGCTCGGTATTTCCACCGGGGAGCTGTTTTTT; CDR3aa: CSVERLGISTGELFF
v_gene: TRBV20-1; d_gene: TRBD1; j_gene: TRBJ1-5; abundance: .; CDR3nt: TGCAGTGCTGTCGACAGGGTTGAACAGCCCCAGCATTTT; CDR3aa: CSAVDRVEQPQHF
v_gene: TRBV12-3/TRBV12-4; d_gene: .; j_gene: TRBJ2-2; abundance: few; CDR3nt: TGTGCCAGCAGCGCTAGTCAGGGGGGATACACCGGGGAGCTGTTTTTT; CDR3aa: CASSASQGGYTGELFF
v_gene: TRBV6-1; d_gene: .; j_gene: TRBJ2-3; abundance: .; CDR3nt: TGTGCCAGCAGGGGCCCGGCAGCCTTCCCAGATACGCAGTATTTT; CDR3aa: CASRGPAAFPDTQYF
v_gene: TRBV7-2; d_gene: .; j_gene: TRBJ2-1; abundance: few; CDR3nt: TGTGCCAGCAGCCCGGGACTTCGTAATGAGCAGTTCTTC; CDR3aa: CASSPGLRNEQFF
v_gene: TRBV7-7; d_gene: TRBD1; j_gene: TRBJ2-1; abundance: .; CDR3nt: TGTGCCAGCAGCCAAGACAGGGACGGTGAGCAGTTCTTC; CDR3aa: CASSQDRDGEQFF
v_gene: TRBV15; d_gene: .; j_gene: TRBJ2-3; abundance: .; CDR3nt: TGTGCCACCAGCCCCCCCGGGCTCGGGAGAGATACGCAGTATTTT; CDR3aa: CATSPPGLGRDTQYF
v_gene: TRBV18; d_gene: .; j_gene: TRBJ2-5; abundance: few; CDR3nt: TGTGCCAGCTCACCACAAACGGGAGAGACCCAGTACTTC; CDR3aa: CASSPQTGETQYF
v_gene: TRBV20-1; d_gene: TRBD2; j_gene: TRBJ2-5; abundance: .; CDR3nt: TGCAGCGAAGCGGGGATCCAAGAGACCCAGTACTTC; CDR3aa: CSEAGIQETQYF
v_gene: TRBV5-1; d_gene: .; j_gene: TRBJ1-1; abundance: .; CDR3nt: TGCGCCAGCAGCTTGGGGGACACAGTGAACACTGAAGCTTTCTTT; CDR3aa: CASSLGDTVNTEAFF
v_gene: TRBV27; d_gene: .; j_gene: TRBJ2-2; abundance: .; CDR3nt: TGTGCCAGCAGTCGGGACCGGAGTTTTACCGGGGAGCTGTTTTTT; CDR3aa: CASSRDRSFTGELFF
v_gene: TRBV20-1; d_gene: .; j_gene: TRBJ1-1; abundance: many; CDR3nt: TGCAGTGCTAGGGGCATCAGGGAAGGCATGAACACTGAAGCTTTCTTT; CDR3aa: CSARGIREGMNTEAFF
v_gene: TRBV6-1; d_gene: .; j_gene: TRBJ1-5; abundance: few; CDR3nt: TGTGCCAGCAGCCACGGTCAGTATAGCAATCAGCCCCAGCATTTT; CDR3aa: CASSHGQYSNQPQHF
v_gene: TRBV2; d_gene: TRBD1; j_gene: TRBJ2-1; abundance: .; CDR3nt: TGTGCCAGCAGTGAAACACCGGGACAGGGGTACAATGAGCAGCTCTTC; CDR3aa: CASSETPGQGYNEQLF
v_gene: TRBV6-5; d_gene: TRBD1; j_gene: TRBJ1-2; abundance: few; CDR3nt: TGTGCCAGCAGTTATCGCGGGACAGGTCTATTCTATGGCTACACCTTC; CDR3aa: CASSYRGTGLFYGYTF
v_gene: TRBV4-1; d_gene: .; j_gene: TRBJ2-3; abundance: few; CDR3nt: TGCGCCAGCAGGCTAGACGGGACTAGCACAGATACGCAGTATTTT; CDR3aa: CASRLDGTSTDTQYF
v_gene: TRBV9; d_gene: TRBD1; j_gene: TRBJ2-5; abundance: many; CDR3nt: TGTGCCAGCAGCGTCGGACAGGGAAAAGAGACCCAGTACTTC; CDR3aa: CASSVGQGKETQYF